The source of this TCR beta chain is a study of blood T cell repertoires in COVID-19 (dated by TCRdb to 2020 to 2022). Broadly, across the study: Samples covering the acute and convalescent phases of COVID-19 were provided by collaborators in the United States, Italy and Spain. The samples were drawn from the first 160 participants of the ongoing ImmuneRACE study and from 1,254 subjects provided by 6 global collaborators. The material from the prospective study consisted of cDNA or gDNA derived from T cells, B-cell-depleted T cells, or PBMCs. Nearly every sample came with metadata listing a de-identified subject ID, COVID-19 status, age in years and sex. The dataset comprised deeply sampled blood TCRbeta repertoires from subjects exposed to, actively infected with, or recovered from COVID-19. The repertoires were released in a freely available public database meant as a resource for research on the immune response to SARS-CoV-2. Where HLA class I and class II types were available, the types were taken from metadata supplied by the sample provider, not from assay-based typing. What the work shows at the level of the full study, not this receptor alone: The amount of clinical and demographic metadata varied by source and participant and was provided uncurated.

Participants in the prospective study were aged roughly 18 to 89 years, lived in some 24 United States geographic areas, and enrolled through a virtual design. In the prospective study, participants were assigned to cohorts based on the clinical history participants reported in a screening survey and a study questionnaire. Mobile phlebotomists in the prospective study collected whole blood, serum and a nasopharyngeal or oropharyngeal swab from every participant. Additional blood draws and questionnaires over a roughly two-month period could optionally be provided by prospective study participants. Before DNA extraction, prospective study blood samples were shipped either frozen or at room temperature. The V end gives up 4 bases and the J end 0 bases, leaving 9 bases in the junction not matched to a gene. The CDR3 sequence holds 19 residues, the cysteine and phenylalanine included. The only DNA kept is the CDR3, 57 bases in frame from the first base. Per the germline V gene (reference sequence), LGHDT is the CDR1 and YNNKEL is the CDR2.

TCRbeta CDR3 regions were amplified from genomic DNA by means of the immunoSEQ Assay, a bias-controlled multiplex PCR. Concerning the study's data processing: Within the assay, amplification of reference gene primers was used to estimate how many nucleated cells each sample contained. To quantify the absolute abundance of each unique TCRbeta CDR3 rearrangement, sequence reads were collapsed and filtered. Productive Simpson clonality was computed per sample as the square root of Simpson's diversity index over productive rearrangements. TCRdb provides this immuneACCESS table in a form limited to in-frame rearrangements. Some clones are lacking; in checked studies, under half of them reflect an unresolved V gene, and why the rest are absent is not known. That table supplies the V and J calls and clone size; D and trimming were determined from the DNA. The sample contains 400,000 to 550,000 clones, 87% of them found a single time. Roughly 1.9% of the sample belongs to the ten largest clones.

On this clone itself: Its target antigen remains unknown. The sample holds no much larger clone one base away, and base qualities are not on file.

Sequencing was performed on PBMCs or T cells enriched from blood (not recorded which). Recombination connected TRBV3-1 (or the pseudogene TRBV3-2) to TRBJ2-6; 10 bases in between match TRBD1. The TCR was taken from a young woman with acute COVID-19. The encoded CDR3 is CASSLIPGQGISGANVLTF. In nucleotides, the sequence is TGTGCCAGCAGCCTAATACCGGGACAGGGGATCTCTGGGGCCAACGTCCTGACTTTC.